This T cell receptor (beta chain) was obtained from a study of sequential checkpoint blockade in melanoma. Overall study: TCRbeta immunosequencing was performed on DNA from 90 to 100 pretreatment melanoma tumor samples. Under 25 patients had matched tumor biopsies before treatment and at week 13 after nivolumab or ipilimumab alone.

The CDR3 length is 16 residues. Germline V gene sequence: CDR1 MGHRA, CDR2 YSYEKL. V shed 4 bases and J shed 0 bases, with 15 bases lying between them. Regarding treatment: randomized to nivolumab then ipilimumab (arm A) or the reverse (arm B). Profiling relied on immunoSEQ multiplex PCR, and the TCRdb table lists in-frame clones only, not all of them. The sample contains 35,000 to 40,000 clones, roughly a third of which appear only once. The origin of this receptor is a human donor with melanoma. The V and J genes are TRBV4-1 and TRBJ1-1, with D hard to call. The starting material was tumor tissue (inferred from file names), obtained from a patient given nivolumab and ipilimumab in sequence. CDR3 bases: TGCGCCAGCAGCCCTGGACCGTTCACCATGAACACTGAAGCTTTCTTT. Protein product: CASSPGPFTMNTEAFF.